A selection of T cell receptor beta chains follows, all from one sample in a study of CD8 T cells in ankylosing spondylitis. TCRdb used MiXCR to reprocess the 5' RACE reads, holding one entry per CDR3 protein. The profile shows about 450,000 distinct CDR3 sequences, roughly 25% of them singletons. Input material: blood, either unsorted or a sorted T cell fraction (not recorded which). The receptors were gathered from a male donor with ankylosing spondylitis. Each CDR3 is given with its conserved first and last residue. The order of the fields is clone size, J gene, D gene, V gene, CDR3 protein, CDR3 DNA. A D gene is named only where the DNA matches it firmly. Some rows mark clone size as missing; the rest say once, few, many or name a class of expanded clone.

clone size: many; J gene: TRBJ2-2; D gene: TRBD2; V gene: TRBV7-9; CDR3 protein: CASSSLAGGTGELFF; CDR3 DNA: TGTGCCAGCAGTTCCCTAGCGGGAGGCACCGGGGAGCTGTTTTTT
clone size: few; J gene: TRBJ2-7; D gene: .; V gene: TRBV4-2; CDR3 protein: CASSHQDRVTYEQYF; CDR3 DNA: TGTGCCAGCAGCCACCAGGACCGAGTTACCTACGAGCAGTACTTC
clone size: .; J gene: TRBJ2-7; D gene: .; V gene: TRBV15; CDR3 protein: CATSNRLPAYEQYF; CDR3 DNA: TGTGCCACCAGCAATAGGCTCCCGGCCTACGAGCAGTACTTC
clone size: .; J gene: TRBJ1-1; D gene: .; V gene: TRBV5-1; CDR3 protein: CASSTDRILMNTEAFF; CDR3 DNA: TGCGCCAGCAGCACGGACAGAATCCTAATGAACACTGAAGCTTTCTTT
clone size: .; J gene: TRBJ2-7; D gene: TRBD2; V gene: TRBV11-2; CDR3 protein: CASSLSGTSGTYEQYF; CDR3 DNA: TGTGCCAGCAGCCTATCTGGGACTAGCGGGACCTACGAGCAGTACTTC
clone size: .; J gene: TRBJ1-2; D gene: .; V gene: TRBV12-3/TRBV12-4; CDR3 protein: CASSLSRNGYTF; CDR3 DNA: TGTGCCAGCAGTTTGTCCAGGAATGGCTACACCTTC
clone size: .; J gene: TRBJ2-5; D gene: TRBD2; V gene: TRBV5-6; CDR3 protein: CASGLAGGQETQYF; CDR3 DNA: TGTGCCAGCGGACTAGCGGGAGGCCAAGAGACCCAGTACTTC
clone size: .; J gene: TRBJ2-1; D gene: TRBD1; V gene: TRBV6-1; CDR3 protein: CASRPGTGEWNEQFF; CDR3 DNA: TGTGCCAGCAGGCCCGGGACAGGGGAGTGGAATGAGCAGTTCTTC
clone size: .; J gene: TRBJ2-2; D gene: TRBD1; V gene: TRBV7-8; CDR3 protein: CASSNPGTGVTGELFF; CDR3 DNA: TGTGCCAGCAGCAATCCCGGGACAGGGGTAACCGGGGAGCTGTTTTTT
clone size: .; J gene: TRBJ2-1; D gene: .; V gene: TRBV29-1; CDR3 protein: CSVESEVW; CDR3 DNA: TGCAGCGTTGAAAGTGAGGTATGG